The rows below give T cell receptor beta chains drawn from one sample of a study of cytomegalovirus exposure and HLA in healthy donors. TCRdb keeps only in-frame clones here, not all; method: immunoSEQ multiplex PCR. The sample consists of around 190,000 clones, 70% to 80% of them appearing once. The sample was PBMCs. Receptors were obtained from a woman between 50 and 59 years old in good health and CMV-seronegative. The CDR3 runs from the conserved cysteine through the conserved F or W. A D gene is named only where the DNA matches it firmly. Not every row has a clone size; where given, it reads once, few, many or a size class.

D gene: NA
V gene: TRBV5-4
clone size: NA
CDR3 length: 14
J gene: TRBJ1-2
CDR3 DNA: TGTGCCAGCAGCTTGAGTGGGGGGAACTATGGCTACACCTTC
CDR3 protein: CASSLSGGNYGYTF

D gene: TRBD2
V gene: TRBV9
clone size: NA
CDR3 length: 16
J gene: TRBJ2-1
CDR3 DNA: TGTGCCAGCAGCGTAGAGCTAGCGGGTTCTAACAATGAGCAGTTCTTC
CDR3 protein: CASSVELAGSNNEQFF

D gene: NA
V gene: TRBV18
clone size: NA
CDR3 length: 15
J gene: TRBJ2-1
CDR3 DNA: TGTGCCAGCTCACCCGGGATATTTTCCTACAATGAGCAGTTCTTC
CDR3 protein: CASSPGIFSYNEQFF

D gene: NA
V gene: TRBV5-4
clone size: NA
CDR3 length: 15
J gene: TRBJ2-5
CDR3 DNA: TGTGCCAGCAGCTTGGACAGACCTCCAATGGAGACCCAGTACTTC
CDR3 protein: CASSLDRPPMETQYF

D gene: TRBD1
V gene: TRBV4-3
clone size: NA
CDR3 length: 16
J gene: TRBJ2-7
CDR3 DNA: TGCGCCAGCAGCCAAGATCTAACAGGGACAGCCTACGAGCAGTACTTC
CDR3 protein: CASSQDLTGTAYEQYF

D gene: NA
V gene: TRBV5-1
clone size: NA
CDR3 length: 15
J gene: TRBJ2-7
CDR3 DNA: TGCGCCAGCAGCTTGGGGAAGACTAGAACCTACGAGCAGTACTTC
CDR3 protein: CASSLGKTRTYEQYF

D gene: NA
V gene: TRBV6-5
clone size: NA
CDR3 length: 16
J gene: TRBJ1-2
CDR3 DNA: TGTGCCAGCAGTTACTCCAACGGAAGGGGTGGCTATGGCTACACCTTC
CDR3 protein: CASSYSNGRGGYGYTF

D gene: NA
V gene: TRBV9
clone size: NA
CDR3 length: 14
J gene: TRBJ2-7
CDR3 DNA: TGTGCCAGCAGCGTAGACGGAGGGTGGAACGAGCAGTACTTC
CDR3 protein: CASSVDGGWNEQYF

D gene: NA
V gene: TRBV6-1
clone size: NA
CDR3 length: 17
J gene: TRBJ2-6
CDR3 DNA: TGTGCCAGCAGTGCCTCCCCCGTAGCGTCTGGGGCCAACGTCCTGACTTTC
CDR3 protein: CASSASPVASGANVLTF

D gene: TRBD1
V gene: TRBV29-1
clone size: NA
CDR3 length: 12
J gene: TRBJ1-1
CDR3 DNA: TGCAGCGCCGGGACAGACAGGGGTGAAGCTTTCTTT
CDR3 protein: CSAGTDRGEAFF

D gene: TRBD1
V gene: TRBV7-2
clone size: NA
CDR3 length: 15
J gene: TRBJ2-5
CDR3 DNA: TGTGCCAGCAGCTGGGGTGGACAGGGGCGAGAGACCCAGTACTTC
CDR3 protein: CASSWGGQGRETQYF

D gene: TRBD1
V gene: TRBV5-1
clone size: NA
CDR3 length: 15
J gene: TRBJ2-2
CDR3 DNA: TGCGCCAGCAGCATTTGGACAGGGACCACCGGGGAGCTGTTTTTT
CDR3 protein: CASSIWTGTTGELFF

D gene: NA
V gene: TRBV4-3
clone size: few
CDR3 length: 13
J gene: TRBJ1-1
CDR3 DNA: TGCGCCAGCAGCCGAGACAGGTACACTGAAGCTTTCTTT
CDR3 protein: CASSRDRYTEAFF

D gene: TRBD2
V gene: TRBV4-1
clone size: NA
CDR3 length: 16
J gene: TRBJ2-1
CDR3 DNA: TGCGCCAGCAGCCACGAGAGACTAGCGGAAATCAATGAGCAGTTCTTC
CDR3 protein: CASSHERLAEINEQFF

D gene: NA
V gene: TRBV7-2
clone size: NA
CDR3 length: 13
J gene: TRBJ1-4
CDR3 DNA: TGTGCCAGCAGCCCCAAGGGGGGGGGAAAACTGTTTTTT
CDR3 protein: CASSPKGGGKLFF

D gene: NA
V gene: TRBV18
clone size: NA
CDR3 length: 15
J gene: TRBJ2-2
CDR3 DNA: TGTGCCAGCTCACCAGAGACAGGGAACACCGGGGAGCTGTTTTTT
CDR3 protein: CASSPETGNTGELFF

D gene: TRBD2
V gene: TRBV5-4
clone size: NA
CDR3 length: 17
J gene: TRBJ2-2
CDR3 DNA: TGTGCCTGCTTCAAGACTAGCGGAGCGATGAACACCGGGGAGCTGTTTTTT
CDR3 protein: CACFKTSGAMNTGELFF

D gene: NA
V gene: TRBV14
clone size: NA
CDR3 length: 16
J gene: TRBJ2-1
CDR3 DNA: TGTGCCAGCAGCCAAGTGGCGGGGATTAACTACAATGAGCAGTTCTTC
CDR3 protein: CASSQVAGINYNEQFF

D gene: NA
V gene: TRBV28
clone size: NA
CDR3 length: 14
J gene: TRBJ2-3
CDR3 DNA: TGTGCCAGCAGTTCGCGACTAAGCACAGATACGCAGTATTTT
CDR3 protein: CASSSRLSTDTQYF

D gene: TRBD1
V gene: TRBV9
clone size: NA
CDR3 length: 15
J gene: TRBJ2-3
CDR3 DNA: TGTGCCAGCAGCTCCGGGACAGGGGGCACAGATACGCAGTATTTT
CDR3 protein: CASSSGTGGTDTQYF

D gene: TRBD1
V gene: TRBV14
clone size: NA
CDR3 length: 15
J gene: TRBJ1-3
CDR3 DNA: TGTGCCAGCAGCCAAACCACAGGGGATGGAAACACCATATATTTT
CDR3 protein: CASSQTTGDGNTIYF

D gene: NA
V gene: TRBV2
clone size: NA
CDR3 length: 12
J gene: TRBJ2-7
CDR3 DNA: TGTGCCAGCAGGCCCTTCGGGGGTGAGCAGTACTTC
CDR3 protein: CASRPFGGEQYF